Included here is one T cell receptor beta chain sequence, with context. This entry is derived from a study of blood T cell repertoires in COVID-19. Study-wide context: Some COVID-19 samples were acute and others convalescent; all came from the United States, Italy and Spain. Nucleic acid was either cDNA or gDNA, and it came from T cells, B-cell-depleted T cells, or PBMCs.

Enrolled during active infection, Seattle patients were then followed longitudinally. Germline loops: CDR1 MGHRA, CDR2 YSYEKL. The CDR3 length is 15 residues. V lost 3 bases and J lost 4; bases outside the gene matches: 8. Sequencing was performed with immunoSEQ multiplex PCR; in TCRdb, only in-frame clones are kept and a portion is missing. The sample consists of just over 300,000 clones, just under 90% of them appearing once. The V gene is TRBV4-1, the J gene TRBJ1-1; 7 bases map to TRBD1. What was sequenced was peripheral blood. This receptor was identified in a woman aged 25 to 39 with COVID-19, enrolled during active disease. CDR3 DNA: TGCGCCAGCAGCCAGCGTACAGGGGTCGGCACTGAAGCTTTCTTT. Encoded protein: CASSQRTGVGTEAFF.